This T cell receptor beta chain was obtained from a study of T cells in Graves' hyperthyroidism and ophthalmopathy. Study-wide findings and caveats: Stable hyperthyroidism was separated from ophthalmopathy by a model based on 13 V-J features.

The CDR3 is made up of 16 amino acids. V trimming: 6 bases; J trimming: 5 bases; junction bases outside the gene matches: 15. Germline CDR1 and CDR2: SGHRS and YFSETQ. A note on this clonotype: Its antigen remains unidentified.

Lactation, pregnancy, other autoimmune disease or uncontrolled infection led to exclusion of patients. Diagnostic decisions used clinical symptoms, serum thyroxine and TRAb, thyroid ultrasound and orbital computed tomography. The source material, RNA transcripts, was used to amplify TCR beta CDR3 regions. The study used the HTBI primer set for a first-round RT-PCR of the TCR CDR3. TCRdb recomputed calls from the multiplex PCR reads with MiXCR, one row per CDR3 protein. The sample lists a few hundred thousand distinct CDR3 sequences, 15% to 20% seen once, with just under 45% in the top ten. J is TRBJ1-2 and V is TRBV5-1, with 8 bases that match TRBD1. This clonotype was obtained from a man in his forties with Graves' hyperthyroidism. The sequenced sample was blood. The CDR3 sequence: CASNERIGTGFYGYTF. The CDR3 coding sequence is TGCGCCAGCAACGAACGAATCGGGACAGGATTTTATGGCTACACCTTC.